A selection of T cell receptor beta chains follows, all from one sample in a study of blood T cell repertoires in COVID-19. Data came from immunoSEQ multiplex PCR; TCRdb stores just in-frame clones and leaves some out. Of some 56,000 clones in the sample, more than 70% are singletons; the top ten hold more than 15%. The specimen was peripheral blood. These receptors were obtained from a human donor in a cohort sampled during active COVID-19. Both conserved end residues are part of each CDR3. A D gene is named only where the DNA matches it firmly. Size values are once, few and many counts, or a class for expanded clones, and some rows have none.

V: TRBV4-3
size: -
D: -
J: TRBJ2-3
DNA: TGCGCCAGCAGCTCAGGTGCAGGGACGGGGAGGAATACGCAGTATTTT
CDR3: CASSSGAGTGRNTQYF

V: TRBV4-1
size: -
D: -
J: TRBJ1-2
DNA: TGCGCCAGCAGCCAAGATCGTAGCAGAAACTATGGCTACACCTTC
CDR3: CASSQDRSRNYGYTF

V: TRBV7-4
size: few
D: -
J: TRBJ1-6
DNA: TGTGCCAGCAGCTTAGCGGGGGCGGTTTCACCCCTCCACTTT
CDR3: CASSLAGAVSPLHF

V: TRBV3-1/TRBV3-2
size: -
D: -
J: TRBJ1-3
DNA: TGTGCCAGCAGCCAAGAGCGTCGAGGGGCGGCGGGGGGTGGAAACACCATATATTTT
CDR3: CASSQERRGAAGGGNTIYF

V: TRBV2
size: once
D: TRBD1
J: TRBJ1-1
DNA: TGTGCCAGCAGAAACCGGGACAGGGTTCTGAAAAACACTGAAGCTTTCTTT
CDR3: CASRNRDRVLKNTEAFF

V: TRBV3-1/TRBV3-2
size: -
D: -
J: TRBJ2-1
DNA: TGTGCCAGCAGCCTGGAGGGCAACTCCTACAATGAGCAGTTCTTC
CDR3: CASSLEGNSYNEQFF

V: TRBV5-6
size: -
D: TRBD1
J: TRBJ1-2
DNA: TGTGCCAGCAGCCCGGGACAGCGAGACTATGGCTACACCTTC
CDR3: CASSPGQRDYGYTF

V: TRBV19
size: -
D: -
J: TRBJ2-4
DNA: TGTGCCAGTCTAGGGGGAAACATTCAGTACTTC
CDR3: CASLGGNIQYF

V: TRBV7-9
size: -
D: -
J: TRBJ1-1
DNA: TGTGCCAGCAGCCCTTACAGGGATAGGGACACTGAAGCTTTCTTT
CDR3: CASSPYRDRDTEAFF

V: TRBV30
size: -
D: TRBD1
J: TRBJ1-5
DNA: TGTGCCTGGAGTATACAGGGGGCTCAGCCCCAGCATTTT
CDR3: CAWSIQGAQPQHF

V: TRBV10-2
size: -
D: -
J: TRBJ1-1
DNA: TGCGCCAGCAGTTATCGTAACACTGAAGCTTTCTTT
CDR3: CASSYRNTEAFF

V: TRBV19
size: -
D: TRBD1
J: TRBJ2-3
DNA: TGTGCCTCAAAAAGGAGGGAGGGACAGGGATATTCAGATACGCAGTATTTT
CDR3: CASKRREGQGYSDTQYF

V: TRBV5-1
size: -
D: TRBD2
J: TRBJ2-1
DNA: TGCGCCAGCAGCTTGGGCGTTAGCGGGGGTCGGGAGCAGTTCTTC
CDR3: CASSLGVSGGREQFF

V: TRBV5-4
size: -
D: -
J: TRBJ2-5
DNA: TGTGCCAGCAGCGCTCAGGTTGGAGAGACCCAGTACTTC
CDR3: CASSAQVGETQYF

V: TRBV11-2
size: -
D: -
J: TRBJ1-2
DNA: TGTGCCAGCAGATCTGACAGGCTAGATGGCTACACCTTC
CDR3: CASRSDRLDGYTF

V: TRBV6-6
size: -
D: -
J: TRBJ2-7
DNA: TGTGCCAGCAGTGAACTATACGAGCAGTACTTC
CDR3: CASSELYEQYF